The rows below give T cell receptor beta chains drawn from one sample of a study of T cell responses to AZD1222 COVID-19 vaccine. Method: immunoSEQ multiplex PCR; TCRdb's copy keeps in-frame clones and lacks some. The sample holds tens of thousands of clones, about 90% seen once. The starting material was peripheral blood, obtained on day 0 of AZD1222 vaccination. The origin of the receptors is an adult in good health. Each CDR3 is given with its conserved first and last residue. A D gene is named only where the DNA matches it firmly. Rows may omit the clone size; those that give it use once, few, many or a size class.

clone_size j_call d_call cdr3_length v_call cdr3_aa cdr3_nt
. TRBJ1-5 . 16 TRBV7-2 CASSLQSGLGNQPQHF TGTGCCAGCAGCTTACAGTCCGGGTTGGGCAATCAGCCCCAGCATTTT
once TRBJ1-2 . 13 TRBV11-2 CASRPRGSRGYTF TGTGCCAGCAGACCCAGAGGGTCGCGAGGCTACACCTTC
. TRBJ2-5 TRBD2 16 TRBV3-1/TRBV3-2 CASSNNGAGSQETQYF TGTGCCAGCAGCAACAATGGAGCGGGATCCCAAGAGACCCAGTACTTC
. TRBJ1-2 TRBD1 17 TRBV7-6 CASSPNRDRGANYGYTF TGTGCCAGCAGCCCGAACCGGGACAGGGGAGCTAACTATGGCTACACCTTC
. TRBJ1-1 TRBD1 14 TRBV6-5 CASSKTGAGAEAFF TGTGCCAGCAGTAAGACAGGGGCAGGGGCTGAAGCTTTCTTT
. TRBJ1-5 . 14 TRBV19 CASSTGVCGQPQHF TGTGCCAGTAGTACAGGGGTGTGCGGTCAGCCCCAGCATTTT
. TRBJ2-1 . 12 TRBV7-9 CASSREYNEQFF TGTGCCAGCAGCAGAGAATACAATGAGCAGTTCTTC
. TRBJ2-2 . 15 TRBV6-5 CASSYSSPNTGELFF TGTGCCAGCAGTTACTCGAGTCCGAACACCGGGGAGCTGTTTTTT
. TRBJ1-4 . 12 TRBV28 CASSDTNEKLFF TGTGCCAGCAGTGACACAAATGAAAAACTGTTTTTT
once TRBJ1-1 . 13 TRBV9 CASSVVSLAEAFF TGTGCCAGCAGCGTAGTTAGTTTAGCTGAAGCTTTCTTT
few TRBJ2-7 . 12 TRBV11-2 CASSLQAVEQYF TGTGCCAGCAGCTTACAAGCGGTCGAGCAGTACTTC
. TRBJ1-6 . 13 TRBV28 CASTPEFGSPLHF TGTGCCAGCACCCCCGAATTTGGGTCACCCCTCCACTTT
. TRBJ2-3 . 13 TRBV19 CASNGRSTDTQYF TGTGCCAGTAATGGCAGAAGCACAGATACGCAGTATTTT
. TRBJ2-5 . 15 TRBV12-5 CASGPPGGGSETQYF TGTGCTAGTGGCCCCCCTGGGGGGGGCAGTGAGACCCAGTACTTC
. TRBJ1-5 TRBD1 15 TRBV7-2 CASSTKTGGNQPQHF TGTGCCAGCAGCACAAAGACAGGGGGCAATCAGCCCCAGCATTTT
once TRBJ2-1 TRBD1 16 TRBV6-2/TRBV6-3 CASSMLPGQGSNEQFF TGTGCCAGCAGTATGTTACCGGGACAGGGAAGTAATGAGCAGTTCTTC
few TRBJ1-2 . 13 TRBV5-1 CASSLEYSGGYTF TGCGCCAGCAGCTTGGAGTACTCGGGCGGCTACACCTTC
. TRBJ2-3 . 15 TRBV11-2 CASSFLAASTDTQYF TGTGCCAGCAGCTTTCTCGCCGCGAGCACAGATACGCAGTATTTT
once TRBJ2-2 . 14 TRBV7-9 CASSYGQLTGELFF TGTGCCAGCAGCTACGGACAGCTCACCGGGGAGCTGTTTTTT
. TRBJ2-5 TRBD1 14 TRBV5-1 CASSPRTGLETQYF TGCGCCAGCAGCCCCCGGACAGGGCTGGAGACCCAGTACTTC
. TRBJ2-1 TRBD2 15 TRBV6-6 CASSYSTSGVNEQFF TGTGCCAGCAGTTACTCGACTAGCGGGGTGAATGAGCAGTTCTTC
. TRBJ1-5 TRBD1 14 TRBV29-1 CSVAGGRSNQPQHF TGCAGCGTTGCAGGGGGCAGAAGCAATCAGCCCCAGCATTTT
. TRBJ1-4 . 14 TRBV7-9 CASSLWGANEKLFF TGTGCCAGCAGCTTGTGGGGGGCAAATGAAAAACTGTTTTTT
. TRBJ2-3 . 17 TRBV11-2 CASSLGSPLPPTDTQYF TGTGCCAGCAGCTTAGGTTCCCCCCTACCGCCAACAGATACGCAGTATTTT
. TRBJ2-4 . 13 TRBV14 CASSQDAGNIQYF TGTGCCAGCAGCCAAGATGCCGGGAACATTCAGTACTTC
. TRBJ1-2 . 15 TRBV6-1 CASSEMTIGFRGYTF TGTGCCAGCAGTGAAATGACTATCGGTTTCAGGGGCTACACCTTC
. TRBJ2-5 . 13 TRBV29-1 CSVEVRGTETQYF TGCAGCGTTGAAGTTCGGGGAACGGAGACCCAGTACTTC
. TRBJ2-7 . 15 TRBV19 CASSIGGREDYEQYF TGTGCCAGTAGTATAGGAGGCAGGGAAGACTACGAGCAGTACTTC
. TRBJ2-3 TRBD1 16 TRBV28 CASSPTGGASTDTQYF TGTGCCAGCAGCCCGACAGGGGGCGCAAGCACAGATACGCAGTATTTT
. TRBJ1-2 TRBD1 13 TRBV12-3/TRBV12-4 CARGQGGARGYTF TGTGCCCGGGGCCAGGGGGGGGCGCGGGGCTACACCTTC
. TRBJ2-2 TRBD2 14 TRBV28 CASSLGGDTGELFF TGTGCCAGCAGTTTGGGAGGGGACACCGGGGAGCTGTTTTTT
few TRBJ1-3 . 15 TRBV4-1 CASSQVAFSGNTIYF TGCGCCAGCAGCCAAGTGGCGTTCTCTGGAAACACCATATATTTT
. TRBJ2-1 . 14 TRBV11-2 CASSLSHTDNEQFF TGTGCCAGCAGCTTAAGTCACACCGACAATGAGCAGTTCTTC
. TRBJ1-4 TRBD1 15 TRBV11-3 CASRLSGGTNEKLFF TGTGCCAGCAGACTCTCAGGGGGCACTAATGAAAAACTGTTTTTT
. TRBJ2-1 TRBD2 17 TRBV5-1 CASSARTSGRAGNEQFF TGCGCCAGCAGCGCCAGGACTAGCGGGAGGGCCGGTAATGAGCAGTTCTTC
few TRBJ2-1 . 14 TRBV6-2/TRBV6-3 CASSYSIGGHEQFF TGTGCCAGCAGTTACTCGATCGGAGGGCATGAGCAGTTCTTC
once TRBJ2-3 . 16 TRBV10-1 CASSESRLASVDTQYF TGCGCCAGCAGTGAGTCGAGGCTAGCGAGTGTCGATACGCAGTATTTT
large TRBJ2-6 . 19 TRBV7-3 CASSPLLEFSSSGANVLTF TGTGCCAGCAGCCCACTTTTGGAGTTCTCTAGTTCTGGGGCCAACGTCCTGACTTTC
. TRBJ1-2 . 16 TRBV4-2 CASSQDLEGVYHGYTF TGTGCCAGCAGCCAAGATCTAGAGGGGGTATATCATGGCTACACCTTC
. TRBJ1-5 . 14 TRBV20-1 CSASVPVGDQPQHF TGCAGTGCTAGTGTTCCGGTGGGAGATCAGCCCCAGCATTTT
. TRBJ1-2 . 14 TRBV29-1 CSVEGWDPHYGYTF TGCAGCGTTGAGGGTTGGGACCCGCACTATGGCTACACCTTC
. TRBJ1-5 TRBD1 19 TRBV6-2/TRBV6-3 CASSYGTGGGRLLNQPQHF TGTGCCAGCAGTTACGGGACAGGGGGGGGACGGCTACTCAATCAGCCCCAGCATTTT
. TRBJ2-5 . 13 TRBV29-1 CSVDKGYQETQYF TGCAGCGTTGATAAGGGCTACCAAGAGACCCAGTACTTC
once TRBJ2-7 TRBD1 14 TRBV3-1/TRBV3-2 CASSQMDRAHEQYF TGTGCCAGCAGCCAAATGGACAGGGCCCACGAGCAGTACTTC
. TRBJ2-7 . 16 TRBV18 CASSPNSRGFVHEQYF TGTGCCAGCTCACCAAACAGCCGAGGGTTCGTCCACGAGCAGTACTTC
. TRBJ1-5 . 14 TRBV9 CASSRSWGNQPQHF TGTGCCAGCAGCCGTTCTTGGGGCAATCAGCCCCAGCATTTT
. TRBJ2-1 TRBD2 15 TRBV11-2 CASSPEGLAGNEQFF TGTGCCAGCAGCCCCGAGGGACTAGCAGGCAATGAGCAGTTCTTC
few TRBJ1-1 . 9 TRBV7-9 CASSPEAFF TGTGCCAGCAGTCCTGAAGCTTTCTTT
once TRBJ2-3 . 17 TRBV4-3 CASSQDRGPSSTDTQYF TGCGCCAGCAGCCAAGATAGAGGGCCATCTAGCACAGATACGCAGTATTTT
. TRBJ1-1 TRBD1 13 TRBV11-3 CASSFGTDTEAFF TGTGCCAGCAGCTTCGGGACAGACACTGAAGCTTTCTTT
. TRBJ1-5 . 17 TRBV15 CATSRDLGGLGNQPQHF TGTGCCACCAGCAGAGATCTCGGGGGGTTGGGGAATCAGCCCCAGCATTTT
. TRBJ1-2 . 14 TRBV12-5 CASGTTTGTYGYTF TGTGCTAGTGGTACCACAACAGGGACTTATGGCTACACCTTC
. TRBJ2-7 . 14 TRBV10-1 CASSESGAGNEQYF TGCGCCAGCAGTGAGTCGGGGGCGGGCAACGAGCAGTACTTC
. TRBJ2-7 . 12 TRBV20-1 CSASRSISEQYF TGCAGTGCTAGTAGGAGTATTAGCGAGCAGTACTTC
. TRBJ1-1 . 15 TRBV6-1 CASSDEGRVNTEAFF TGTGCCAGCAGTGATGAGGGACGGGTGAACACTGAAGCTTTCTTT
. TRBJ2-6 . 15 TRBV7-6 CASSLGGSGANVLTF TGTGCCAGCAGCTTAGGAGGCTCTGGGGCCAACGTCCTGACTTTC